The next 17 T cell receptor beta chains were all read from a single sample in a study of blood T cells in healthy people across ages. It was with a sample-barcoded 5' primer and a J-beta primer mix that a second PCR of about 7 to 12 cycles was run. In TCRdb, the 5' RACE reads were re-called with MiXCR into one record per CDR3 protein. The repertoire holds about a million distinct CDR3 sequences, with roughly 51% as singletons. The material sequenced was blood. The receptor source for this set is a woman in her fifties or sixties in good health.

Details on this clonotype: This may be a read error, as it is one base from a much larger clone. J is TRBJ2-1 and V is TRBV5-1; perhaps TRBD1 as D (5 bases). This CDR3 comprises 17 residues. CDR1 and CDR2 (germline): SGHRS, YFSETQ. The CDR3 sequence is CASSLSLVRAYFNERFF. The CDR3 DNA is TGCGCCAGCAGCTTGTCTCTTGTCAGGGCCTACTTCAATGAGCGGTTCTTC.

The CDR3 region is CSARVIEIGRAVYEQFF. For the CDR3, the DNA is TGCAGTGCTAGAGTTATTGAAATCGGGAGGGCCGTATATGAGCAGTTCTTC. V is TRBV20-1 and J is TRBJ2-1; 8 bases align to TRBD2. V lost 1 base to trimming and J lost 8 bases; unmatched junction nucleotides: 16. The CDR3 totals 17 residues. Per the germline V gene, CDR1 is DFQATT and CDR2 is SNEGSKA (reference sequence).

V gene TRBV12-3 or TRBV12-4 combines with J gene TRBJ2-7; 8 nucleotides match TRBD2. The CDR3 loop spans 12 amino acids. V lost 8 bases and J lost 3; bases outside the gene matches: 3. In DNA, the CDR3 is TGTGCCAGCGCAACTAGCGGCTACGAGCAGTACTTC. Its protein is CASATSGYEQYF.

This clonotype appeared once. The chain uses TRBV6-6 and TRBJ1-4, with D uncertain. Germline CDR1 and CDR2: MNHNY and SVGAGI (reference sequence). This CDR3 has 14 amino acids. V lost 4 bases and J 10 bases, leaving 16 bases between the germline ends. The CDR3 DNA follows: TGTGCCAGCAGTTCGGGCGCCGAAGGAGGAAAACTGTTTTTT. Its translation is CASSSGAEGGKLFF.

This chain uses TRBV7-2 with TRBJ2-5; D remains unclear. Trimming cost V 1 base and J 5 bases, with 17 bases left between them. The CDR3 sequence is 16 residues long. CDR1 and CDR2 from the germline V gene are SGHTA and FQGNSA. CDR3 loop: CASSLGTSSSGETQYF. For the CDR3, the DNA is TGTGCCAGCAGCTTAGGGACGTCTTCAAGTGGGGAGACCCAGTACTTC.

The chain couples TRBV11-2 to TRBJ2-5; a weak D match, TRBD1 (6 bases). Germline CDR1 SGHAT, CDR2 FQNNGV. The CDR3 extends over 13 amino acids. Between the trimmed V and J ends, which lost 0 bases and 9 bases, there was a span of 11 bases. The CDR3 spells CASSLESKGAQYF. The CDR3 DNA reads TGTGCCAGCAGCTTAGAATCCAAGGGGGCCCAGTACTTC.

V is TRBV7-2 and J is TRBJ1-2; 7 bases agree with TRBD1. The CDR3 extends over 17 amino acids. CDR1 and CDR2 (germline): SGHTA, FQGNSA. J lost 4 bases, V lost 4 bases, and 15 bases had no gene match. The CDR3 coding sequence is TGTGCCAGCAGCTCAGACAAGGTGAACAGGGGCGGCTATGGCTACACCTTC. Translation gives CASSSDKVNRGGYGYTF.

The chain links TRBV20-1 to TRBJ2-4; D not resolved. The DNA matches TRBJ2-7 better at its end, which makes the J call doubtful. Germline V gives CDR1 DFQATT, CDR2 SNEGSKA (reference sequence). The CDR3 extends over 15 amino acids. The CDR3 sequence: CSARGTTDISYEQYF. The CDR3 region has the DNA TGCAGTGCTAGAGGAACGACGGATATAAGCTACGAGCAGTACTTC.

This clonotype has a handful of counts. The genes are TRBV5-1 and TRBJ1-2; 8 bases agree with TRBD1. The trim removed 0 bases at V and 6 bases at J, leaving 13 bases unmatched. CDR3 length equals 17 residues. Germline values: CDR1 SGHRS, CDR2 YFSETQ. CDR3 in amino acids: CASSLGTSGTGGHGYTF. In DNA, the CDR3 is TGCGCCAGCAGCTTGGGGACTTCCGGGACAGGCGGGCATGGCTACACCTTC.

The V and J genes are TRBV10-2 and TRBJ2-7, with D perhaps TRBD1 or TRBD2 (5 bases each). CDR3 length equals 16 residues. Germline CDR1 is WSHSY and CDR2 is SAAADI. The V end was cut by 2 bases, the J end by 0 bases, with 14 bases between. The chain's CDR3 is CASSEGPGRSSYEQYF. In nucleotides, the CDR3 is TGCGCCAGCAGTGAGGGTCCGGGACGCAGCTCCTACGAGCAGTACTTC.

This chain links TRBV7-2 with TRBJ1-5; 7 nucleotides align to TRBD1. Germline CDR1 is SGHTA and CDR2 is FQGNSA. J was trimmed by 6 bases and V by 5 bases; bases with no gene match: 22. This CDR3 contains 19 residues. The CDR3 loop reads CASSPQQRTGPGSRQPQHF. As DNA, the CDR3 is TGTGCCAGCAGCCCCCAACAAAGGACAGGTCCGGGATCTCGTCAGCCCCAGCATTTT.

There are many counts of this clonotype. The V and J genes are TRBV7-2 and TRBJ2-7; D call uncertain. Germline CDR1 SGHTA, CDR2 FQGNSA. V was trimmed by 2 bases and J by 6 bases, leaving 8 bases between them. This CDR3 comprises 12 residues. The CDR3 loop is CASSLRAIEQYF. CDR3 DNA sequence: TGTGCCAGCAGCTTACGGGCCATCGAGCAGTACTTC.

This clonotype was observed a handful of times. The rearrangement joins TRBV3-1 to TRBJ2-7; a weak D match, TRBD2 (6 bases). This CDR3 is built from 13 residues. The V gene lost 3 bases and the J gene lost 5 bases, with 11 bases spanning the gap. From germline, CDR1 is LGHDT and CDR2 YNNKEL (reference sequence). The CDR3 bases are TGTGCCAGCAGCCACTATACGGGGGACGAGCAGTACTTC. Its protein product is CASSHYTGDEQYF.

The chain has TRBV15 and TRBJ2-7; 8 nucleotides match TRBD2. From germline, CDR1 is LNHNV and CDR2 YYDKDF (reference sequence). J lost 4 bases, V lost 3 bases, and 8 bases had no gene match. The CDR3 is 15 amino acids. CDR3 nucleotide sequence: TGTGCCACCAGCAGGGAAGGCGGGAGGTCTTACGAGCAGTACTTC. It encodes CATSREGGRSYEQYF.

This clonotype was seen more than once but under ten times. This chain uses TRBV20-1 with TRBJ2-1; no reliable D call. CDR1 is DFQATT and CDR2 is SNEGSKA in the germline V gene (reference sequence). Trimming took off 2 bases at V and 0 bases at J, with 11 bases between the two ends. This CDR3 is built from 15 residues. The CDR3 region is CSARSPGRSYNEQFF. CDR3 DNA sequence: TGCAGTGCTAGATCCCCGGGTCGCTCCTACAATGAGCAGTTCTTC.

This clonotype was counted between two and nine times. This chain links TRBV6-6 with TRBJ2-7; 8 bases fit TRBD1. This CDR3 region has 16 residues. Germline loops: CDR1 MNHNY, CDR2 SVGAGI (reference sequence). Trimming took 5 bases from V and 5 from J; bases not matched to a gene: 14. The CDR3: CASSPVAAGGYNEQYF. The CDR3 DNA follows: TGTGCCAGCAGTCCCGTTGCCGCAGGGGGCTATAACGAGCAGTACTTC.

V usage is TRBV20-1 and J usage is TRBJ2-5; 10 positions agree with TRBD1. The better agreement between TRBJ2-7 and the DNA end casts doubt on the J call. The V gene's germline CDR1 is DFQATT and CDR2 SNEGSKA (reference sequence). The CDR3 is made up of 15 amino acids. The CDR3: CSAPPGQGVGYEQYF. CDR3 nucleotides: TGCAGTGCTCCACCCGGACAGGGGGTAGGTTACGAGCAGTACTTC.